The rows below give T cell receptor beta chains drawn from one sample of a study of blood T cells in healthy people across ages. TCRdb redid the calling of the 5' RACE reads with MiXCR, one entry per CDR3 protein. Altogether about 1.5 million distinct CDR3 sequences are present, around 40% being singletons, with the ten largest covering about 4%. The sample was blood. The receptors stem from a young woman in good health. CDR3s include the opening cysteine and the closing phenylalanine or tryptophan. D genes are given only for firm matches. Size values are once, few and many counts, or a class for expanded clones, and some rows have none.

D: TRBD1; size: once; V: TRBV15; J: TRBJ1-4; DNA: TGTGCCACCAGCAGATCCCCGGGACAGAATGAAAAACTGTTTTTT; CDR3: CATSRSPGQNEKLFF
D: TRBD1; size: few; V: TRBV20-1; J: TRBJ2-5; DNA: TGCAGTGCTCCCCCCTCAGTGGACAGGGGAGTAGAGACCCAGTACTTC; CDR3: CSAPPSVDRGVETQYF
D: TRBD2; size: many; V: TRBV20-1; J: TRBJ2-1; DNA: TGCAGTGCTAGAGAGAACAGCGGGAGTGGCAATGAGCAGTTCTTC; CDR3: CSARENSGSGNEQFF
D: TRBD1; size: NA; V: TRBV25-1; J: TRBJ2-1; DNA: TGTGCCAGCAGTGCTCCGGGACAGGGGCTAAACAATGAGCAGTTCTTC; CDR3: CASSAPGQGLNNEQFF
D: TRBD1; size: few; V: TRBV27; J: TRBJ1-2; DNA: TGTGCCAGCAGTTTCTCGGACAGGGTTGACTATGGCTACACCTTC; CDR3: CASSFSDRVDYGYTF
D: TRBD2; size: once; V: TRBV29-1; J: TRBJ2-1; DNA: TGCAGCACGGGACGAGCGGGAGGGAATGAGCAGTTCTTC; CDR3: CSTGRAGGNEQFF
D: NA; size: NA; V: TRBV3-1; J: TRBJ2-4; DNA: TGTGCCAGCAGCCAAGGAGAGGGAACAGCCAAAAACATTCAGTACTTC; CDR3: CASSQGEGTAKNIQYF
D: TRBD1; size: many; V: TRBV7-8; J: TRBJ1-2; DNA: TGTGCCAGCAGCTTAAGGGACAGGAACCTCTATGGCTACACCTTC; CDR3: CASSLRDRNLYGYTF
D: NA; size: NA; V: TRBV20-1; J: TRBJ2-7; DNA: TGCAGTGCCCCTACGACTAGTTACGAGCAGTACTTC; CDR3: CSAPTTSYEQYF
D: NA; size: NA; V: TRBV10-3; J: TRBJ2-1; DNA: TGTGCCATCAGAAAAGGACAGAACTCCTACAATGAGCAGTTCTTC; CDR3: CAIRKGQNSYNEQFF
D: TRBD1; size: few; V: TRBV27; J: TRBJ1-6; DNA: TGTGCCAGCAGTTTATCACCGGGACAGCAGTATAATTCACCCCTCCACTTT; CDR3: CASSLSPGQQYNSPLHF
D: TRBD1; size: NA; V: TRBV18; J: TRBJ1-5; DNA: TGTGCCAGCTCACCTTCTACAGGGGAGAATCAGCCCCAGCATTTT; CDR3: CASSPSTGENQPQHF
D: NA; size: few; V: TRBV9; J: TRBJ2-1; DNA: TGTGCCAGCAGCGTAGGCGGGGTTCCAGGGGAGCAGTTCTTC; CDR3: CASSVGGVPGEQFF
D: TRBD2; size: once; V: TRBV10-3; J: TRBJ2-1; DNA: TGTGCCACACTAGCGGGGGGGCCCTCCTACAATGAGCAGTTCTTC; CDR3: CATLAGGPSYNEQFF
D: NA; size: NA; V: TRBV7-2; J: TRBJ2-5; DNA: TGTGCCAGCAGCTTAGAGGTAAAGATCACCCAGTACTTC; CDR3: CASSLEVKITQYF
D: NA; size: few; V: TRBV20-1; J: TRBJ2-3; DNA: TGCAGTGCTAGAGCCCCCGGCGTACTAGTAGCCGGCCCAGATACGCAGTATTTT; CDR3: CSARAPGVLVAGPDTQYF